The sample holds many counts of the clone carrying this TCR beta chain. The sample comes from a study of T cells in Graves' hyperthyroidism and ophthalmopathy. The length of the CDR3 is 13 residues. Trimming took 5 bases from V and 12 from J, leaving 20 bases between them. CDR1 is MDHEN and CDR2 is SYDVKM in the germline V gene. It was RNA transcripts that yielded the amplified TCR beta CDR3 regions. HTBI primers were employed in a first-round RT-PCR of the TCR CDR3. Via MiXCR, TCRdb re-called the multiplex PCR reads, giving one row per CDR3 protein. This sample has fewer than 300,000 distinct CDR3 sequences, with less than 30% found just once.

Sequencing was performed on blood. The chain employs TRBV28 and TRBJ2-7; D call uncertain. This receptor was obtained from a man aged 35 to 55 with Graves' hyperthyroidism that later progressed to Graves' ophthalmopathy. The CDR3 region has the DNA TGTGCCAGCAGTCTCCAAACCCCCTTCTTGCCGTACTTC. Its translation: CASSLQTPFLPYF.